This T cell receptor beta chain was recovered during a study of cytomegalovirus exposure and HLA in healthy donors. About the study: Within an early data release were about 80 million unique TCRs drawn from HLA-typed donors. The study's findings and limits: Researchers reported in a later analysis that a missense DCLRE1C variant was tied to TCR beta V- and J-gene trimming. More clonal expansion characterized HLA-associated TCR beta chains than equally common others in a later analysis. In vitro confirmation showed a few CMV-associated chains to be CMV antigen specific.

The CDR3 is made up of 15 amino acids. The V and J ends lost 0 bases and 2 bases respectively, with 12 bases between them. Germline CDR1 is SGDLS and CDR2 is YYNGEE. The PCR used 60 Vbeta and 13 Jbeta primers. The repertoire was sequenced with immunoSEQ multiplex PCR; TCRdb's copy has only in-frame clones and lacks some. The sample lists roughly 180,000 clones, about 80% seen once, with 3.7% in the top ten. Details on this clone: Antigen: not known.

The specimen sequenced was PBMCs. The sequence was obtained from a woman in her sixties in good health and CMV-seropositive. The V gene is TRBV9, the J gene TRBJ2-7; perhaps TRBD2 as D (6 bases). The CDR3 region is CASSVDGTDTYEQYF. CDR3 coding DNA: TGTGCCAGCAGCGTAGACGGGACTGATACCTACGAGCAGTACTTC.